A selection of T cell receptor beta chains follows, all from one sample in a study of neurological immune-mediated disorders. TCRdb re-called the 5' RACE reads with MiXCR, one entry per CDR3 protein. Of roughly 30,000 distinct CDR3 sequences listed, about 6.9% are singletons. The sequenced sample consisted of PBMCs. The receptors stem from a woman between 50 and 59 years old in good health. CDR3s include the opening cysteine and the closing phenylalanine or tryptophan. The D gene is left open where the match is weak. Clone size is given for some rows only: seen once, a few or many times, or a class if the clone is expanded.

d_call: TRBD1; v_call: TRBV15; j_call: TRBJ1-5; clone_size: many; cdr3_nt: TGTGCCACCAAAAAGACAGGGGTTGGCAATCAGCCCCAGCATTTT; cdr3_aa: CATKKTGVGNQPQHF
d_call: TRBD2; v_call: TRBV5-1; j_call: TRBJ2-4; clone_size: many; cdr3_nt: TGCGCCAGCAGCTTCATCGCTAGCGGGGGGGACGGAGCCAAAAACATTCAGTACTTC; cdr3_aa: CASSFIASGGDGAKNIQYF
d_call: TRBD2; v_call: TRBV5-5; j_call: TRBJ2-1; clone_size: many; cdr3_nt: TGTGCCAGCAGCTTGGGGACTAGCTCGTCTGAGCAGTTCTTC; cdr3_aa: CASSLGTSSSEQFF
d_call: NA; v_call: TRBV6-8; j_call: TRBJ1-4; clone_size: many; cdr3_nt: TGTGCCAGCAGTTCGACGAAAAAACTGTTTTTT; cdr3_aa: CASSSTKKLFF
d_call: TRBD1; v_call: TRBV24-1; j_call: TRBJ1-2; clone_size: many; cdr3_nt: TGTGCCACCAGTGGCGGACAGGGACAAGCTAACTATGGCTACACCTTC; cdr3_aa: CATSGGQGQANYGYTF
d_call: NA; v_call: TRBV6-6; j_call: TRBJ2-3; clone_size: many; cdr3_nt: TGTGCCAGCAGTTACCCGGGACGGGACACAGATACGCAGTATTTT; cdr3_aa: CASSYPGRDTDTQYF
d_call: TRBD1; v_call: TRBV27; j_call: TRBJ1-1; clone_size: many; cdr3_nt: TGTGCCAGCAGTTTAGGGGGTACAGGGGTTGGGATGAACACTGAAGCTTTCTTT; cdr3_aa: CASSLGGTGVGMNTEAFF
d_call: NA; v_call: TRBV7-2; j_call: TRBJ2-7; clone_size: NA; cdr3_nt: TGTGCCAGCAGCTTAGGCGGGCTCCTCTCCTACGAGCAGTACTTC; cdr3_aa: CASSLGGLLSYEQYF
d_call: NA; v_call: TRBV4-3; j_call: TRBJ2-2; clone_size: many; cdr3_nt: TGCGCCAGCAGCCAAGAGATGAGAGGTGCCACCGGGGAGCTGTTTTTT; cdr3_aa: CASSQEMRGATGELFF
d_call: TRBD1; v_call: TRBV5-1; j_call: TRBJ1-5; clone_size: many; cdr3_nt: TGCGCCAGCAGCTTGGGGGACAGAAATCAGCCCCAGCATTTT; cdr3_aa: CASSLGDRNQPQHF
d_call: TRBD1; v_call: TRBV12-3/TRBV12-4; j_call: TRBJ2-1; clone_size: many; cdr3_nt: TGTGCCAGCAGTCTCCAGGGGGCGCAGTTTAATGAGCAGTTCTTC; cdr3_aa: CASSLQGAQFNEQFF
d_call: NA; v_call: TRBV7-9; j_call: TRBJ1-2; clone_size: medium-sized; cdr3_nt: TGTGCCAGCAGCCGAAATCTTGGCTACACCTTC; cdr3_aa: CASSRNLGYTF
d_call: NA; v_call: TRBV7-9; j_call: TRBJ2-7; clone_size: many; cdr3_nt: TGTGCCAGCACTACAGGGAGCTCCTACGAGCAGTACTTC; cdr3_aa: CASTTGSSYEQYF
d_call: NA; v_call: TRBV2; j_call: TRBJ2-7; clone_size: NA; cdr3_nt: TGTGCCAGCGCCGGAACATCCTATCGGAACGAGCAGTACTTC; cdr3_aa: CASAGTSYRNEQYF